This T cell receptor (beta chain) is drawn from a study of OX40 agonist ivuxolimab in advanced cancers. Unmatched junction bases numbered 5, after V lost 3 bases and J lost 5 bases. There are 14 residues in the CDR3. Germline CDR1 is LNHDA and CDR2 is SQIVND (reference sequence). TCRdb's table, derived via immunoSEQ multiplex PCR, lists solely in-frame clones and lacks some. The sample yields tens of thousands of clones, about 86% seen once. The clonotype originates from an adult with an advanced solid tumor such as melanoma, head and neck, liver or kidney cancer. Specimen: CD4+ or CD8+ T cells sorted from blood, collected in a trial of the OX40 agonist ivuxolimab. The V gene is TRBV19, the J gene TRBJ2-5, with 8 bases identical to TRBD2. The CDR3, as DNA: TGTGCCAGTAGTATGGGACTAGAGGCGGAGACCCAGTACTTC. It specifies CASSMGLEAETQYF.